Listed here is a single T cell receptor beta chain. Naive CD4+ T cells were purified with Tregs depleted by CD25. Semi-nested PCR with Nested Universal Primer A followed constant-region reverse priming of full-length variable regions. TCRdb re-called the 5' RACE reads through MiXCR, storing one row per CDR3 protein. The data hold under 15,000 distinct CDR3 sequences, with 23% observed a single time. The ends were cut back, 3 bases at V and 4 bases at J, with 4 bases in the middle. This CDR3 region has 12 residues. V gene TRBV12-3 or TRBV12-4 combines with J gene TRBJ2-1; no reliable D call. Sequenced sample: naive CD4+ T cells sorted from blood. Specified subset: naive CD4+ T cells, CD4+CD45RA+CD25-. This sequence was found in a female donor with breast cancer. The CDR3 spells CASSLTYNEQFF. The CDR3 DNA is TGTGCCAGCAGTTTGACTTACAATGAGCAGTTCTTC.